This T cell receptor (beta chain) was profiled in a study of T cells in Graves' hyperthyroidism and ophthalmopathy. This clonotype has at least ten counts. Antigen specificity is unknown. Over 9 ml of fresh peripheral blood supplied the PBMCs. CDR1 is SEHNR, CDR2 FQNEAQ, per germline (reference sequence). The V end lost 10 bases, the J end lost 5 bases, and 19 bases lay between the germline ends. The CDR3 loop spans 14 amino acids. Authors of the study amplified TCR beta CDR3 regions from RNA transcripts. A first-round RT-PCR of the TCR CDR3 used the HTBI primer set. MiXCR, run by TCRdb on the multiplex PCR reads, gives a single entry per CDR3 protein. The sample records approximately 600,000 distinct CDR3 sequences, around 20% being singletons. Study-level points and caveats: The authors' 13 V-J model separated ophthalmopathy from stable hyperthyroidism.

The rearrangement links TRBV7-9 to TRBJ2-3, with D perhaps matching TRBD2 (5 bases). Sequencing was performed on blood. The receptor was derived from a man between 25 and 39 years old with Graves' ophthalmopathy. CDR3: CATQLEGVGDTQYF. In nucleotides, the CDR3 is TGTGCCACGCAACTAGAGGGAGTAGGAGATACGCAGTATTTT. Using reference TRBV7-9 and TRBJ2-3 for the parts outside the CDR3, the full variable domain is DTGVSQNPRHKITKRGQNVTFRCDPISEHNRLYWYRQTLGQGPEFLTYFQNEAQLEKSRLLSDRFSAERPKGSFSTLEIQRTEQGDSAMYLCATQLEGVGDTQYFGPGTRLTVL.